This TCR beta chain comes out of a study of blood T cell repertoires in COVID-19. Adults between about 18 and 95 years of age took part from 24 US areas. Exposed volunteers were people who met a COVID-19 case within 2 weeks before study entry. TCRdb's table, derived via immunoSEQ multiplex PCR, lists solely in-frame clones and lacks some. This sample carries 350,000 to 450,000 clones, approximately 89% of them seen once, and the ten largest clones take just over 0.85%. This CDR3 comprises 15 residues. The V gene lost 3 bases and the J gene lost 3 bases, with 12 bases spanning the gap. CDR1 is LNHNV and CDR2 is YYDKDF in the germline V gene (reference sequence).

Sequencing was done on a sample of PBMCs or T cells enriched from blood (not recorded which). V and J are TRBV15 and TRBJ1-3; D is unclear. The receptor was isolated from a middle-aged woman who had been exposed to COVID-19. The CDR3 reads CATSSLRAGGNTIYF. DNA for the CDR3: TGTGCCACCAGCAGCTTAAGGGCGGGTGGAAACACCATATATTTT.